Presented here are 10 T cell receptor beta chains from one specimen sequenced in a study of CD8 T cells in Susac syndrome. RNA in amounts of about 0.5 to 1 ug was reverse transcribed with random hexamers. Each CDR3 protein is one row after TCRdb ran MiXCR on the immunoSEQ multiplex PCR reads. The top ten clones hold 0.095% to 0.14% of a sample with 140,000 to 150,000 distinct CDR3 sequences, approximately 95% of them seen once. Sequencing was done on a sample of CD4+ T cells from PBMCs. All receptors come from a human donor with multiple sclerosis.

This clonotype occurred a few times. The chain recombines TRBV5-1 with TRBJ2-3, with 11 bases fitting TRBD1. The trim removed 2 bases at V and 5 bases at J, leaving 4 bases unmatched. CDR1 and CDR2 (germline): SGHRS, YFSETQ. There are 15 residues in the CDR3. This CDR3 is CASSLGQGAEDTQYF. Written as DNA, the CDR3 is TGCGCCAGCAGCTTAGGACAGGGGGCAGAAGATACGCAGTATTTT.

The chain has TRBV25-1 and TRBJ1-2; D is uncertain. Trimming removed 8 bases at V and 8 bases at J, with 12 bases between. The germline gives CDR1 MGHDK, CDR2 SYGVNS. The CDR3 is 11 amino acids. The CDR3 DNA reads as TGTGCCAGCTCGGCCCTATGGGGCTACACCTTC. Its protein product is CASSALWGYTF.

The chain recombines TRBV2 with TRBJ1-1, with TRBD1 as a possible D gene (6 bases). CDR3 length: 14 amino acids. The germline V gene encodes CDR1 SNHLY and CDR2 FYNNEI. Trimming cost V 8 bases and J 1 base, with 14 bases left between them. As DNA, the CDR3 is TGTGCCAGCGGATACCTGACAGGGAACACTGAAGCTTTCTTT. Translated, it gives CASGYLTGNTEAFF.

V is TRBV20-1 and J is TRBJ1-1, with D perhaps TRBD1 (5 bases). Looked up from germline, CDR1 is DFQATT and CDR2 is SNEGSKA (reference sequence). The CDR3 is 16 amino acids. Trimming removed 6 bases from V and 0 bases from J, with 20 bases in between. For the CDR3, the DNA is TGCAGTGCCGGGGTCCCAGGGCGCATTATGAACACTGAAGCTTTCTTT. Translating gives CSAGVPGRIMNTEAFF.

The chain joins TRBV20-1 to TRBJ2-1; D not certain. Per the germline V gene, CDR1 is DFQATT and CDR2 is SNEGSKA (reference sequence). V lost 4 bases and J lost 3, with 13 bases in between. This CDR3 region has 14 residues. CDR3 coding DNA: TGCAGTGCTAATAGTCCCGCTGTCTACAATGAGCAGTTCTTC. The encoded protein is CSANSPAVYNEQFF.

J is TRBJ1-5 and V is TRBV7-2, with 8 positions matching TRBD1. The CDR3 consists of 16 residues. The germline gives CDR1 SGHTA, CDR2 FQGNSA. V dropped 6 bases and J dropped 3; count of bases not matched to a gene: 10. The CDR3 DNA reads TGTGCCAGCAGGCTCACCGGGACAGGCTCCAATCAGCCCCAGCATTTT. It is translated as CASRLTGTGSNQPQHF.

CDR3 in amino acids: CATTKLPYEQYF. As DNA, the CDR3 is TGTGCCACAACAAAACTCCCCTACGAGCAGTACTTC. This chain uses TRBV6-5 with TRBJ2-7; D uncertain. The V end lost 10 bases, the J end lost 2 bases, and 12 bases lay between the germline ends. The CDR3 sequence is 12 residues long. The germline gives CDR1 MNHEY, CDR2 SVGAGI.

The rearrangement links TRBV24-1 to TRBJ2-1, with 9 bases identical to TRBD2. CDR3 length: 14 amino acids. From germline, CDR1 is KGHDR and CDR2 SFDVKD. J gave up 6 bases and V 7 bases, and 6 bases lay outside the gene matches. Here the CDR3 reads CATSLAGDSNEQFF. CDR3 sequence (DNA): TGTGCCACCAGCTTAGCGGGAGACAGCAATGAGCAGTTCTTC.

J is TRBJ2-7 and V is TRBV7-7; 11 nucleotides agree with TRBD2. V lost 5 bases and J lost 4; bases outside the gene matches: 7. Germline V gives CDR1 SSHAT, CDR2 FNYEAQ (reference sequence). There are 15 residues in the CDR3. The CDR3 sequence: CASSLQASGGYEQYF. In nucleotides, the CDR3 is TGTGCCAGCAGCCTCCAGGCTAGCGGGGGGTACGAGCAGTACTTC.

The V gene is TRBV29-1, the J gene TRBJ2-7; unclear D gene. The CDR3 has 12 residues. Germline values: CDR1 SQVTM, CDR2 ANQGSEA. V dropped 6 bases and J dropped 1 base, with 10 bases sitting between them. DNA of the CDR3: TGCAGCGTCGCTGGGGTATCCTACGAGCAGTACTTC. It translates to CSVAGVSYEQYF.